This TCR beta chain was identified in a study of cytomegalovirus exposure and HLA in healthy donors. Across the whole study: Prior work identified around 120 million unique TCR beta sequences in approximately 200 million T cells.

The study sampled nominally healthy donors, though unrecorded immune exposures were likely. Amplification used 60 Vbeta primers and 13 Jbeta primers. The repertoire was sequenced with immunoSEQ multiplex PCR; TCRdb's copy has only in-frame clones and lacks some. The sample lists approximately 91,000 clones, around nine tenths seen once, with around a tenth in the top ten. Per germline, CDR1 SGDLS and CDR2 YYNGEE. The CDR3 contains 15 residues. V was cut by 0 bases and J by 5 bases, with 15 bases left in between. Of note for this clone: What it binds is not known.

Whole-study results and caveats: TRBV6-2, TRBV6-3 and some other V segments were unresolvable in 87-base-pair reads.

The sequencing input was PBMCs. The clonotype was recovered from a man between 25 and 39 years old in good health and CMV-seropositive. The chain has TRBV9 and TRBJ2-7; a possible D gene is TRBD1 (6 bases). CDR3 DNA: TGTGCCAGCAGCGTAGCAGGGGCGACGTGGGACGAGCAGTACTTC. This codes for CASSVAGATWDEQYF.